These 21 T cell receptor beta chains were all obtained from the same sample, sequenced in a study of blood T cell repertoires in COVID-19. Sequenced by immunoSEQ multiplex PCR; TCRdb stores in-frame clones only, minus some. The sample lists over 250,000 clones, roughly 77% occurring once. Sequencing used peripheral blood. Receptors were obtained from a woman of 80 years or more with acute or convalescent COVID-19.

J is TRBJ2-7 and V is TRBV6-5, with a weak D call TRBD1 (6 bases). V shed 6 bases and J shed 2 bases, with 14 bases lying between them. From germline, CDR1 is MNHEY and CDR2 SVGAGI. The CDR3 has 14 residues. The CDR3 coding sequence is TGTGCCAGCAGAAGTATACAGGGAACCTACGAGCAGTACTTC. Protein sequence: CASRSIQGTYEQYF.

The chain carries TRBV21-1 and TRBJ2-3; the table calls TRBD2, which could not be checked here. TRBV21-1 is recorded as a pseudogene. The CDR3 totals 15 residues. DNA of the CDR3: TGTGCCGGTCTGGGGCGGGGGGAAAGCACAGATACGCAGTATTTT. Translation gives CAGLGRGESTDTQYF.

This clone was counted a single time. This chain uses TRBV28 with TRBJ1-4; D is unresolved. V lost 5 bases to trimming and J lost 7 bases, with 17 bases between them. There are 15 residues in the CDR3. CDR1 MDHEN and CDR2 SYDVKM come from the germline V gene. The CDR3 region has the DNA TGTGCCAGCAGTCCCCCAGGAGGGTTTAGTGAAAAACTGTTTTTT. This gives the protein CASSPPGGFSEKLFF.

This sequence joins TRBV5-1 and TRBJ1-4; a possible D gene is TRBD1 (5 bases). Germline V gene sequence: CDR1 SGHRS, CDR2 YFSETQ. The CDR3 contains 17 residues. The ends were cut back, 0 bases at V and 4 bases at J, with 16 bases in the middle. The CDR3 DNA follows: TGCGCCAGCAGCTTGGTCGGCAGGGCAAATTTTAATGAAAAACTGTTTTTT. Translating gives CASSLVGRANFNEKLFF. The whole variable domain, remainder taken from reference TRBV5-1 and TRBJ1-4, is KAGVTQTPRYLIKTRGQQVTLSCSPISGHRSVSWYQQTPGQGLQFLFEYFSETQRNKGNFPGRFSGRQFSNSRSEMNVSTLELGDSALYLCASSLVGRANFNEKLFFGSGTQLSVL.

The CDR3 nucleotides read TGTGCCAGCAGCTTGGGACAGGGGTTGGGGTCCGCCCGAGACACCATATATTTT. It translates to CASSLGQGLGSARDTIYF. The gene calls are TRBV5-6 and TRBJ1-3; 8 bases are a match to TRBD1. V trimming: 0 bases; J trimming: 8 bases; junction bases outside the gene matches: 16. The CDR3 spans 18 residues. CDR1 is SGHDT and CDR2 is YYEEEE in the germline V gene.

This chain links TRBV3-1 (or the pseudogene TRBV3-2) with TRBJ1-5; D not resolved. With 0 bases removed from V and 6 bases from J, the gap between germline ends came to 15 bases. The CDR3 spans 16 residues. Germline-derived CDR1 and CDR2 are LGHDT and YNNKEL (reference sequence). DNA of the CDR3: TGTGCCAGCAGCCAAGAATTCCGGAGGGCGGCTCAGCCCCAGCATTTT. It codes for CASSQEFRRAAQPQHF.

V gene TRBV9 combines with J gene TRBJ2-3; 7 bases agree with TRBD1. This CDR3 is built from 14 residues. J gave up 2 bases and V 6 bases, and 6 bases lay outside the gene matches. Germline CDR1 SGDLS, CDR2 YYNGEE. The CDR3 reads CASKTGTDTDTQYF. The CDR3 DNA reads TGTGCCAGCAAAACCGGGACAGACACAGATACGCAGTATTTT.

This clone has just one count. V usage is TRBV18 and J usage is TRBJ2-1; the D gene is possibly TRBD2 (6 bases). Trimming left V 2 bases short and J 0 bases short, with 14 bases between. Germline V gene data show CDR1 as KGHSH and CDR2 as LQKENI. The CDR3 spans 17 residues. The CDR3 here is CASSPLGTASSYNEQFF. The CDR3 DNA sequence: TGTGCCAGCTCACCATTGGGGACTGCGAGCTCCTACAATGAGCAGTTCTTC.

The chain has TRBV4-1 and TRBJ2-6; TRBD2 might be the D (5 bases). CDR1 is MGHRA and CDR2 is YSYEKL in the germline V gene. Trimming removed 0 bases from V and 0 bases from J, with 15 bases in between. CDR3 size: 19 residues. The CDR3 here is CASSQDREGPSSGANVLTF. The CDR3 DNA reads as TGCGCCAGCAGCCAAGATCGGGAAGGACCTAGCTCTGGGGCCAACGTCCTGACTTTC.

The CDR3 DNA reads TGTGCCAGCAGTCTTACTCGGACTAGCGGGAGAGCCAATGAGCAGTTCTTC. Translation gives CASSLTRTSGRANEQFF. This chain links TRBV6-6 with TRBJ2-1; 13 positions match TRBD2. The trim removed 5 bases at V and 6 bases at J, leaving 10 bases unmatched. This CDR3 region has 17 residues. The V gene's germline CDR1 is MNHNY and CDR2 SVGAGI (reference sequence).

The chain uses TRBV12-3 or TRBV12-4 and TRBJ2-6, with D perhaps TRBD1 (6 bases). The CDR3 runs to 13 residues. V gave up 8 bases and J gave up 2 bases, with 7 bases separating them. The CDR3 loop is CASWGPGANVLTF. In DNA form, the CDR3 reads TGTGCCAGCTGGGGGCCTGGGGCCAACGTCCTGACTTTC.

CDR3 sequence reads: CASSQARDRVLSDTQYF. CDR3 nucleotide sequence: TGCGCCAGCAGCCAAGCCCGGGACAGGGTATTGTCAGATACGCAGTATTTT. The chain joins TRBV4-1 to TRBJ2-3; 9 positions agree with TRBD1. CDR3 length: 17 amino acids. Germline CDR1 reads MGHRA; CDR2 reads YSYEKL. With V trimmed by 1 base and J by 4 bases, 9 bases remained unmatched.

This clone was seen only once. One end of the junction varies from germline; a read error may be responsible. The chain links TRBV19 to TRBJ1-3; TRBD1 agrees at 8 bases. The germline V gene has CDR1 LNHDA and CDR2 SQIVND (reference sequence). The length of the CDR3 is 19 residues. The CDR3 here is CASSKTPPSDRVTGNTVYF. Written as DNA, the CDR3 is TGTGCCAGTAGTAAAACCCCACCTTCGGACAGGGTCACTGGAAACACCGTATATTTT.

This rearrangement joins TRBV6-5 to TRBJ1-1; TRBD1 aligns across 7 bases. V shed 7 bases and J 0 bases; nucleotides not matched to a gene: 2. The CDR3 is made up of 13 amino acids. Germline assignment: CDR1 MNHEY and CDR2 SVGAGI. CDR3 bases: TGTGCCAGCAAAACAGGGGTGAACACTGAAGCTTTCTTT. As protein: CASKTGVNTEAFF.

This sequence joins TRBV2 and TRBJ1-3; D unclear. This CDR3 is built from 12 residues. Germline V lookup: CDR1 SNHLY, CDR2 FYNNEI. The ends were cut back, 6 bases at V and 4 bases at J, with 7 bases in the middle. In DNA form, the CDR3 reads TGTGCCAGCAGCCCAGGAGGAAACACCATATATTTT. Its protein product is CASSPGGNTIYF. Full variable domain (outside the CDR3, taken from reference TRBV2 and TRBJ1-3): EPEVTQTPSHQVTQMGQEVILRCVPISNHLYFYWYRQILGQKVEFLVSFYNNEISEKSEIFDDQFSVERPDGSNFTLKIRSTKLEDSAMYFCASSPGGNTIYFGEGSWLTVV.

The chain joins TRBV3-1 (or the pseudogene TRBV3-2) to TRBJ2-7; TRBD1 aligns across 7 bases. V gave up 4 bases and J gave up 4 bases; unmatched junction bases: 16. The germline V gene has CDR1 LGHDT and CDR2 YNNKEL (reference sequence). The CDR3 is made up of 17 amino acids. CDR3 sequence: CASSPAASTGKSYEQYF. CDR3 DNA: TGTGCCAGCAGCCCAGCTGCGTCGACAGGGAAAAGTTACGAGCAGTACTTC.

The rearrangement joins TRBV18 to TRBJ2-1; D unclear. The ends were cut back, 4 bases at V and 3 bases at J, with 7 bases in the middle. CDR1 KGHSH and CDR2 LQKENI come from the germline V gene. This CDR3 is 13 amino acids long. The CDR3 region is CASSQQNYNEQFF. The CDR3 DNA reads TGTGCCAGCTCACAACAAAACTACAATGAGCAGTTCTTC.

The V gene is TRBV5-6, the J gene TRBJ1-4; TRBD1 is a possible D gene (6 bases). Germline V gene lookup returns CDR1 SGHDT and CDR2 YYEEEE. Trimming took 3 bases from V and 10 from J, leaving 19 bases between them. The CDR3 is 15 amino acids. CDR3 amino acids: CASSSWDIRGGKLFF. CDR3 coding DNA: TGTGCCAGCAGCTCCTGGGACATCCGAGGAGGAAAACTGTTTTTT.

This clone was seen only a few times. The chain couples TRBV29-1 to TRBJ2-3, with 7 bases aligning to TRBD1. With 7 bases clipped from V and 7 bases from J, the junction kept 5 bases outside the gene matches. The length of the CDR3 is 11 residues. Germline CDR1 reads SQVTM; CDR2 reads ANQGSEA. The CDR3 DNA sequence: TGCAGCGCCCTGACAGGGTATACGCAGTATTTT. This encodes CSALTGYTQYF.

This chain links TRBV6-6 with TRBJ1-1; tentative D call: TRBD1 (6 bases). V lost 5 bases and J lost 5, with 12 bases in between. Germline CDR1 and CDR2: MNHNY and SVGAGI (reference sequence). The CDR3 is 13 residues long. The CDR3 sequence is CASSGQSMTEAFF. The CDR3 DNA is TGTGCCAGCAGTGGACAGTCTATGACTGAAGCTTTCTTT.

This chain uses TRBV3-1 (or the pseudogene TRBV3-2) with TRBJ1-6; D remains unclear. Germline V gene lookup returns CDR1 LGHDT and CDR2 YNNKEL (reference sequence). V lost 0 bases, J lost 0 bases, and 15 bases lay in between. This CDR3 comprises 19 residues. Here the CDR3 reads CASSQDSPTPSSYNSPLHF. CDR3 nucleotide sequence: TGTGCCAGCAGCCAAGATTCACCAACCCCCAGCTCCTATAATTCACCCCTCCACTTT.